This T cell receptor beta chain was sequenced for a study of a mutant IDH1 vaccine in newly diagnosed glioma. Across the study: Across weeks 1, 3, 5, 7, 11, 15, 19 and 23, patients received a vaccination each time, eight in all. Patients got radiotherapy, temozolomide, or both beforehand, and most got both.

The table came from immunoSEQ multiplex PCR; TCRdb's copy has only in-frame clones and leaves some out. The data show some 64,000 clones, with 80% seen just once and about 6% held by the top ten. As for this clone: Its antigen is not identified.

Specified time point: week 11, during vaccination. The study gave 300 ug of mutant IDH1 20-mer peptide per vaccine dose, with topical imiquimod. The germline CDR1 and CDR2 sequences are SGHAT and FQNNGV. The CDR3 contains 18 residues. The V and J ends lost 0 bases and 16 bases, in that order; junction bases with no gene match: 18. This receptor was obtained from a man aged 50 or older with glioma. The rearrangement joins TRBV11-2 to TRBJ2-1; TRBD2 aligns across 13 bases. The source material was PBMCs, sampled from a glioma patient whose treatment included an IDH1 peptide vaccine. The CDR3 DNA reads as TGTGCCAGCAGCTTAGATCGGGGGGAACTAGCGGGAGGGCCGAGGGGATTCTTC. Translating it yields CASSLDRGELAGGPRGFF.